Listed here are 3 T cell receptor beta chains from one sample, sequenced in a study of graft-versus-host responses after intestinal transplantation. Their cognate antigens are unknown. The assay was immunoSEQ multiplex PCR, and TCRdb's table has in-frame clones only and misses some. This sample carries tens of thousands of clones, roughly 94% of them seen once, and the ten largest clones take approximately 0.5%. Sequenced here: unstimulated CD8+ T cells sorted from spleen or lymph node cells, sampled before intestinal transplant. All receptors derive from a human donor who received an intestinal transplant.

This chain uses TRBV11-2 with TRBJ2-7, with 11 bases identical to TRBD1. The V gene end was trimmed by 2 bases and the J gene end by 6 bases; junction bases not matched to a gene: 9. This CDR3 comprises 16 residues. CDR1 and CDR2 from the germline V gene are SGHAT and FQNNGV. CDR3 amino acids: CASSLNTGTGGSEQYF. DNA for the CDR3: TGTGCCAGCAGCTTAAACACCGGGACAGGGGGTTCCGAGCAGTACTTC.

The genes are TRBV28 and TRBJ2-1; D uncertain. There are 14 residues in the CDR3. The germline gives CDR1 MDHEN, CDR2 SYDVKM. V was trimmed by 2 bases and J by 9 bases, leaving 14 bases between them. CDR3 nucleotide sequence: TGTGCCAGCAGTTTAGCCCGGGTTCACCTTGAGCAGTTCTTC. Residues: CASSLARVHLEQFF.

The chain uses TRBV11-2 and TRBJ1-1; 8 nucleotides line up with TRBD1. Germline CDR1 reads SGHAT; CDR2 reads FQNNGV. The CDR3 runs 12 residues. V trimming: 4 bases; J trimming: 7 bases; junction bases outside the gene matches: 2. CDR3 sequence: CASSSGTGEAFF. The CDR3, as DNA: TGTGCCAGCAGCTCCGGGACAGGTGAAGCTTTCTTT.